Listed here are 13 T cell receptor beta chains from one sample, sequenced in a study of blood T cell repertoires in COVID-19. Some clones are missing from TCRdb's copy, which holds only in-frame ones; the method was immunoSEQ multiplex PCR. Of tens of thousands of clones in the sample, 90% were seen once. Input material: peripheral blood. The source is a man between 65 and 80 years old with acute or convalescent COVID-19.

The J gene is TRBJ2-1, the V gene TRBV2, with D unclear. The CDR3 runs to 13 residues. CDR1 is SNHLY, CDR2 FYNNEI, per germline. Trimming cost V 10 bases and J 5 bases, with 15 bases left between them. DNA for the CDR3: TGTGCCAACCAGGTCCCCAGTAACAATGAGCAGTTCTTC. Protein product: CANQVPSNNEQFF.

The CDR3 region is CASSEPGGRFEKLFF. The DNA for the CDR3 is TGTGCCAGCAGTGAACCCGGGGGGCGGTTTGAAAAACTGTTTTTT. This chain links TRBV25-1 with TRBJ1-4; D might be TRBD1 (6 bases). CDR1 is MGHDK and CDR2 is SYGVNS in the germline V gene. The V end was cut by 2 bases, the J end by 7 bases, with 14 bases between. The CDR3 covers 15 residues.

The CDR3 spells CASSLSQNQPQHF. DNA of the CDR3: TGTGCCAGCAGTTTATCTCAGAATCAGCCCCAGCATTTT. V usage is TRBV27 and J usage is TRBJ1-5; D is unclear. Trimming pared 0 bases from V and 4 bases from J, leaving 4 bases between. In germline, CDR1 is MNHEY, CDR2 SMNVEV (reference sequence). The length of the CDR3 is 13 residues.

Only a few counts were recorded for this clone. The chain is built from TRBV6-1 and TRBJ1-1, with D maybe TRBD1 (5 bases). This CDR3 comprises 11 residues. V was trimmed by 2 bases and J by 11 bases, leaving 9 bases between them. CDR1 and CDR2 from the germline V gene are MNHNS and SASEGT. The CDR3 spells CASSEWGGAFF. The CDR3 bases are TGTGCCAGCAGTGAATGGGGGGGTGCTTTCTTT.

CDR3 amino acids: CASRAQEQYF. The CDR3, as DNA: TGTGCCAGCAGGGCACAGGAGCAGTACTTC. This chain links TRBV28 with TRBJ2-7; unclear D gene. The germline V gene has CDR1 MDHEN and CDR2 SYDVKM. The V and J ends lost 6 bases and 7 bases respectively, with 7 bases between them. This CDR3 has 10 amino acids.

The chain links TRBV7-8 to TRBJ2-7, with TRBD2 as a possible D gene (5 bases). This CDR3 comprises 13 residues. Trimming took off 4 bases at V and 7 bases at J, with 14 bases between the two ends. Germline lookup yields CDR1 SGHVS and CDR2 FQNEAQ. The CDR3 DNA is TGTGCCAGCAGCTCGGACGGGATTAGAGAGCAGTACTTC. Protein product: CASSSDGIREQYF.

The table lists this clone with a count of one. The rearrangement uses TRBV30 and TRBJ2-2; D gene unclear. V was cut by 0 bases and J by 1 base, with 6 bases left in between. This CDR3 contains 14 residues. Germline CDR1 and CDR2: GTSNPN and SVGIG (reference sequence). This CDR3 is CAWSVTVNTGELFF. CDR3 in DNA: TGTGCCTGGAGTGTTACGGTGAACACCGGGGAGCTGTTTTTT. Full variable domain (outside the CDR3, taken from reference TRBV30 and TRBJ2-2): SQTIHQWPATLVQPVGSPLSLECTVEGTSNPNLYWYRQAAGRGLQLLFYSVGIGQISSEVPQNLSASRPQDRQFILSSKKLLLSDSGFYLCAWSVTVNTGELFFGEGSRLTVL.

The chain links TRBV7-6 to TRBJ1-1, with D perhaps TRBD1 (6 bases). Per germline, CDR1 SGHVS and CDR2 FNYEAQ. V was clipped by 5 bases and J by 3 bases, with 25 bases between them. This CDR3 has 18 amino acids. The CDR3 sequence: CASSRRPGMGALDTEAFF. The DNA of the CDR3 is TGTGCCAGCAGCCGACGACCCGGGATGGGGGCGCTGGACACTGAAGCTTTCTTT.

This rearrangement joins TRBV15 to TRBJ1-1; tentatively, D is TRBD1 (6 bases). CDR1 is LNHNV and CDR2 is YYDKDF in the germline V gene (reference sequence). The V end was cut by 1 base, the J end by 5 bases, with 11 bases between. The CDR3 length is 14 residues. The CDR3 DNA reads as TGTGCCACCAGCAGAGTGAGGGGGGGTACTGAAGCTTTCTTT. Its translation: CATSRVRGGTEAFF.

The CDR3 DNA sequence: TGTGCCAGCAGTGAACCCTCCGGGTTCTCGGTAGCCAACGTCCTGACTTTC. Its protein product is CASSEPSGFSVANVLTF. The rearrangement uses TRBV6-1 and TRBJ2-6; D is ambiguous. Germline assignment: CDR1 MNHNS and CDR2 SASEGT. V was pared by 2 bases and J by 7 bases, with 18 bases between. CDR3 length: 17 residues.

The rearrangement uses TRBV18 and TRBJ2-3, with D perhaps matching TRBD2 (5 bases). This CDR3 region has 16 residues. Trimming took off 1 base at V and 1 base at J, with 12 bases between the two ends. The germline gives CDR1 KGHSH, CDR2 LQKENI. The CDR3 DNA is TGTGCCAGCTCACCACGGACGGGGTTGGGCACAGATACGCAGTATTTT. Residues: CASSPRTGLGTDTQYF.

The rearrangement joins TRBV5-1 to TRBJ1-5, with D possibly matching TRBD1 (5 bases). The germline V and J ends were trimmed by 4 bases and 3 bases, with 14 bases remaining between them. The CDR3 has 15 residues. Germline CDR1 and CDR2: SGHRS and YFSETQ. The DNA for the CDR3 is TGCGCCAGCAGCCCAACTTCAGGGCCCAATCAGCCCCAGCATTTT. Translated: CASSPTSGPNQPQHF.

The CDR3 sequence: CASSLQGARGTDTQYF. CDR3 DNA sequence: TGTGCCAGCAGCTTACAGGGGGCGCGGGGCACAGATACGCAGTATTTT. The rearrangement links TRBV7-8 to TRBJ2-3; TRBD1 matches at 8 bases. CDR1 is SGHVS, CDR2 FQNEAQ, per germline. The V gene end was trimmed by 2 bases and the J gene end by 1 base; junction bases not matched to a gene: 5. The CDR3 spans 16 residues. The full variable domain, with the rest looked up from reference TRBV7-8 and TRBJ2-3, is GAGVSQSPRYKVAKRGQDVALRCDPISGHVSLFWYQQALGQGPEFLTYFQNEAQLDKSGLPSDRFFAERPEGSVSTLKIQRTQQEDSAVYLCASSLQGARGTDTQYFGPGTRLTVL.